This T cell receptor (beta chain) derives from a study of identical twins. Overall study findings and caveats: Within cord blood, abundant beta clonotypes carried fewer insertions, but memory repertoires showed no such trend.

As concerns this clonotype: Antigen unknown.

TCRdb analysed the 5' RACE reads with MiXCR anew, one entry per CDR3 protein. The top ten hold approximately 0.94% of the sample, which has about 700,000 distinct CDR3 sequences, approximately 9% seen once. CDR3 length: 15 amino acids. Germline V lookup: CDR1 KGHDR, CDR2 SFDVKD. V lost 3 bases to trimming and J lost 5 bases, with 12 bases between them. These same data were also listed under a study on yellow fever vaccine responses in identical twins.

This clonotype originated in a woman between 18 and 29 years old in good health. The V call is TRBV24-1, the J call TRBJ2-2; D not certain. The sequencing sample was made of PBMCs. The CDR3 nucleotides read TGTGCCACCAGTGATGGAGCATCTATGACCGGGGAGCTGTTTTTT. This sequence encodes CATSDGASMTGELFF.